The following is a T cell receptor (beta chain) sequence with its context. This entry comes from a study of CD8 T cells in ankylosing spondylitis. TCRdb itself ran the 5' RACE reads through MiXCR, one entry per CDR3 protein. The sample carries approximately 240,000 distinct CDR3 sequences, roughly a quarter recorded once. CDR3 length equals 13 residues. The V segment lost 7 bases and the J segment 3 bases; nucleotides outside the gene matches: 6. The gene calls are TRBV12-3 or TRBV12-4 and TRBJ2-7, with 7 positions matching TRBD1. The origin of this receptor is a male donor with ankylosing spondylitis or in good health (not recorded which). Sequenced sample: blood, either unsorted or a sorted T cell fraction (not recorded which). The CDR3 DNA sequence: TGTGCCAGCACCGACAGGGCGGGCTACGAGCAGTACTTC. It is translated as CASTDRAGYEQYF.